The following is a TCR beta chain sequence with its context. Data came from immunoSEQ multiplex PCR; TCRdb stores just in-frame clones and leaves some out. The sample lists roughly 150,000 clones; 81% were seen once. The source of the sample is a study of blood T cell repertoires in COVID-19. The specimen sequenced was PBMCs or T cells enriched from blood (not recorded which). The receptor was isolated from a woman aged 40 to 55 with acute COVID-19.

As DNA, the CDR3 is TGTGCCAGCAGCGTAGGAGGGAGGGCTAATGAAAAACTGTTTTTT. Protein sequence: CASSVGGRANEKLFF. The J gene is TRBJ1-4, the V gene TRBV9; D not certain. Germline CDR1 and CDR2: SGDLS and YYNGEE. With 0 bases removed from V and 3 bases from J, the gap between germline ends came to 9 bases. This CDR3 is built from 15 residues. Looking up the rest from reference TRBV9 and TRBJ1-4 gives the full variable domain: DSGVTQTPKHLITATGQRVTLRCSPRSGDLSVYWYQQSLDQGLQFLIQYYNGEERAKGNILERFSAQQFPDLHSELNLSSLELGDSALYFCASSVGGRANEKLFFGSGTQLSVL.